This T cell receptor beta chain was captured in a study of T cells in Graves' hyperthyroidism and ophthalmopathy. A note on this clonotype: The antigen is undetermined.

Researchers amplified the TCR beta CDR3 regions from RNA transcripts. Researchers ran a first-round RT-PCR on the TCR CDR3 using the HTBI primer set. TCRdb redid the calling of the multiplex PCR reads with MiXCR, one entry per CDR3 protein. The sample lists fewer than 350,000 distinct CDR3 sequences; roughly an eighth were seen once. Trimming at V came to 7 bases and at J to 5 bases, leaving 8 bases not matched to a gene. Germline V CDR1 and CDR2: MDHEN, SYDVKM. The CDR3 is 14 amino acids. Study observations and caveats: The blood repertoire included most of the expanded thyroid clonotypes above 0.001.

Clinical symptoms, serum thyroxine, TRAb, thyroid ultrasound and orbital computed tomography established diagnosis. The sample taken for sequencing was blood. The V call is TRBV28, the J call TRBJ1-1, with 9 bases aligning to TRBD1. The source is a woman in her thirties or forties with Graves' hyperthyroidism. As DNA, the CDR3 is TGTGCCAGCACCCTACAGGGGGCGCGAACTGAAGCTTTCTTT. It codes for CASTLQGARTEAFF.